This T cell receptor (beta chain) was sequenced for a study of cytomegalovirus exposure and HLA in healthy donors. Use of 60 Vbeta and 13 Jbeta primers characterized the PCR. The data were produced by immunoSEQ multiplex PCR, yet TCRdb's version contains in-frame clones alone and is incomplete. In the table there are about 150,000 clones, over 65% of which are singletons. Study findings and constraints: Rarity characterized most TCR sequences, yet some public TCRs appeared in many donors. In a later analysis, HLA-associated beta chains showed higher expansion and lower generation probabilities than comparable chains.

In nominal health when sampled, donors likely had unrecorded immune exposures nonetheless. Regarding this clone: Antigen unknown.

The sample comprised PBMCs. This TCR was sampled from a woman aged 40 to 55 in good health and CMV-seronegative.

CDR3 DNA: TGTGCCAGCAGCTTTAAGCTAGCGGGGTCGTCGGCCACCGGGGAGCTGTTTTTT. It codes for CASSFKLAGSSATGELFF. The chain has TRBV5-6 and TRBJ2-2, with 9 bases identical to TRBD2. V was pared by 2 bases and J by 4 bases, with 12 bases of the junction left unmatched. The CDR3 is 18 amino acids. Germline CDR1 SGHDT, CDR2 YYEEEE.